This T cell receptor beta chain originates from a study of metastatic and nonmetastatic thyroid tumors. Study details: It was across blood and tumor or nodule tissue from malignant and benign thyroid patients that repertoires were compared.

TCRdb re-analyzed the PCR reads through MiXCR. The repertoire includes some 10,000 clones, about 12% of them detected once, and 10% to 15% sits in the top ten. In this sample, this clone turned up many times. V lost 6 bases to trimming and J lost 8 bases, with 13 bases between them. The CDR3 is 12 amino acids. No patient received treatment before thyroid surgery. The J gene is TRBJ1-2, the V gene TRBV12-3 or TRBV12-4; D is perhaps TRBD1 (5 bases). The sequence was obtained from a female donor with papillary thyroid cancer or a benign thyroid nodule (not recorded which). Some clones in this sample may be carry-over from other donors' samples. The sample comprised blood. As DNA, the CDR3 is TGTGCCAGCAGCTCCGGGACGGCCGGCTACACCTTC. Translation gives CASSSGTAGYTF.